The 26 T cell receptor beta chains below were found in one sample sequenced in a study of T cell repertoires in cytomegalovirus infection. These receptors have no known antigen. Via MiXCR, TCRdb re-called the reads, giving one row per CDR3 protein. The sample has about half a million distinct CDR3 sequences, 30% to 40% seen once. The specimen was cultured PBMCs, collected from culture after CMV antigen stimulation. These receptor sequences come from a human donor in good health (CMV status not recorded). Some clones in this sample may be carry-over from other donors' samples.

The V gene is TRBV29-1, the J gene TRBJ1-1; unclear D gene. Trimming removed 3 bases at V and 0 bases at J, with 14 bases between. Germline V gene sequence: CDR1 SQVTM, CDR2 ANQGSEA. The CDR3 length is 15 residues. The CDR3 spells CSVDLWARMNTEAFF. The CDR3 region has the DNA TGCAGCGTTGACCTCTGGGCCCGGATGAACACTGAAGCTTTCTTT.

This clonotype was counted at least ten times. The rearrangement links TRBV5-1 to TRBJ1-2; 7 nucleotides agree with TRBD1. CDR3 length equals 14 residues. J was trimmed by 5 bases and V by 2 bases; bases with no gene match: 6. Germline lookup yields CDR1 SGHRS and CDR2 YFSETQ. The CDR3 sequence is CASSLGGQLYGYTF. Written as DNA, the CDR3 is TGCGCCAGCAGCTTAGGGGGACAGCTTTATGGCTACACCTTC.

This clonotype has a handful of counts. The rearrangement links TRBV5-4 to TRBJ2-6; D is unclear. Between the trimmed V and J ends, which lost 2 bases and 0 bases, there was a span of 6 bases. The CDR3 is 15 amino acids. Germline values: CDR1 SGHNT, CDR2 YYREEE (reference sequence). CDR3: CASSFQNSGANVLTF. CDR3 coding DNA: TGTGCCAGCAGCTTTCAAAACTCTGGGGCCAACGTCCTGACTTTC.

On this clonotype itself: A much more abundant neighbour one base away suggests this may be a read error. V is TRBV7-2 and J is TRBJ2-3; D is uncertain. Germline CDR1 and CDR2: SGHTA and FQGNSA. This CDR3 spans 11 amino acids. Trimming cost V 3 bases and J 5 bases, with 3 bases left between them. The CDR3 sequence is CASSFVDTQYF. Here the CDR3 DNA reads TGTGCCAGCAGCTTTGTAGATACGCAGTATTTT.

In its sample, this clonotype was seen once. The genes are TRBV15 and TRBJ1-1; a possible D gene is TRBD1 (5 bases). The CDR3 runs 14 residues. V was trimmed by 0 bases and J by 7 bases, leaving 12 bases between them. Germline V gene data show CDR1 as LNHNV and CDR2 as YYDKDF (reference sequence). The CDR3 sequence is CATSREMGGLEAFF. In nucleotides, the CDR3 is TGTGCCACCAGCAGAGAAATGGGGGGACTTGAAGCTTTCTTT.

This clonotype has ten or more counts. The V call is TRBV7-2, the J call TRBJ2-2, with 9 bases matching TRBD1. This CDR3 is built from 15 residues. V lost 5 bases and J lost 2; bases outside the gene matches: 3. The germline V gene encodes CDR1 SGHTA and CDR2 FQGNSA. The CDR3 loop reads CASSRDRANTGELFF. CDR3 bases: TGTGCCAGCAGCCGGGACAGGGCAAACACCGGGGAGCTGTTTTTT.

This sequence joins TRBV7-8 and TRBJ1-1; D gene unclear. CDR3 length: 14 residues. With 5 bases removed from V and 0 bases from J, the gap between germline ends came to 10 bases. From germline, CDR1 is SGHVS and CDR2 FQNEAQ. The CDR3, as DNA: TGTGCCAGCAGCCCCGGACTGATGAACACTGAAGCTTTCTTT. Translated: CASSPGLMNTEAFF.

The chain is built from TRBV11-2 and TRBJ2-3; TRBD2 matches at 13 bases. In germline, CDR1 is SGHAT, CDR2 FQNNGV. Unmatched junction bases numbered 12, after V lost 5 bases and J lost 7 bases. This CDR3 comprises 17 residues. In DNA, the CDR3 is TGTGCCAGCAGCGTCCGGACTAGCGGGGGCCTAAGGCATACGCAGTATTTT. This codes for CASSVRTSGGLRHTQYF.

Worth noting for this clonotype: This CDR3 is missing its conserved last phenylalanine or tryptophan, likely due to a read error. The DNA of the CDR3 is TGTGCCAGCAGTCCGGGACTAGCGGGAGAAATTGGGATGGATACGCAGTATGTT. Translating it yields CASSPGLAGEIGMDTQYV. This chain links TRBV11-3 with TRBJ2-3; 14 bases map to TRBD2. Per germline, CDR1 SGHNT and CDR2 YENEEA. The V segment lost 6 bases and the J segment 6 bases; nucleotides outside the gene matches: 14. The CDR3 spans 18 residues.

This clonotype came up many times. The rearrangement uses TRBV24-1 and TRBJ2-3; the D gene is possibly TRBD2 (5 bases). The germline V and J ends were trimmed by 3 bases and 4 bases, with 19 bases remaining between them. The V gene's germline CDR1 is KGHDR and CDR2 SFDVKD. There are 17 residues in the CDR3. This CDR3 is CATSDPLSLHGADTQYF. In nucleotides, the CDR3 is TGTGCCACCAGTGATCCTCTGTCCCTTCACGGGGCAGATACGCAGTATTTT.

The chain joins TRBV28 to TRBJ2-7; D is possibly TRBD2 (5 bases). CDR1 is MDHEN and CDR2 is SYDVKM in the germline V gene. CDR3 length: 14 residues. Trimming cost V 2 bases and J 5 bases, with 13 bases left between them. For the CDR3, the DNA is TGTGCCAGCAGTTTAACCGGGGATGACGACGAGCAGTACTTC. As protein: CASSLTGDDDEQYF.

This rearrangement joins TRBV6-5 to TRBJ2-2, with TRBD2 matching over 10 bases. Germline-derived CDR1 and CDR2 are MNHEY and SVGAGI. The CDR3 is 16 amino acids. The ends lost 6 bases at V and 5 bases at J; junction bases unmatched: 9. The chain's CDR3 is CASRKAGGGGTGELFF. In DNA form, the CDR3 reads TGTGCCAGCAGGAAAGCGGGAGGGGGGGGAACCGGGGAGCTGTTTTTT.

CDR3 loop: CASSVGLAGGIEQYF. The CDR3 DNA reads TGTGCCAGCAGCGTAGGACTAGCGGGAGGAATCGAGCAGTACTTC. The rearrangement links TRBV9 to TRBJ2-7, with 13 positions matching TRBD2. The CDR3 covers 15 residues. Germline values: CDR1 SGDLS, CDR2 YYNGEE. The junction had 3 bases not matched to a gene; V was cut back by 0 bases and J by 6 bases.

The table lists this clonotype with a few counts. V is TRBV14 and J is TRBJ2-3; 11 nucleotides match TRBD2. CDR3 length equals 17 residues. The ends lost 1 base at V and 4 bases at J; junction bases unmatched: 7. Germline V CDR1 and CDR2: SGHDN, FVKESK. The CDR3 DNA sequence: TGTGCCAGCAGCCAAGTACTAGCGGGAGATGGTGCAGATACGCAGTATTTT. It yields the protein CASSQVLAGDGADTQYF. Together with reference TRBV14 and TRBJ2-3, the CDR3 gives the full variable domain: EAGVTQFPSHSVIEKGQTVTLRCDPISGHDNLYWYRRVMGKEIKFLLHFVKESKQDESGMPNNRFLAERTGGTYSTLKVQPAELEDSGVYFCASSQVLAGDGADTQYFGPGTRLTVL.

The rearrangement uses TRBV4-3 and TRBJ2-1, with D uncertain. CDR1 is LGHNA and CDR2 is YSLEER in the germline V gene. This CDR3 has 13 amino acids. Trimming pared 0 bases from V and 15 bases from J, leaving 15 bases between. CDR3 sequence: CASSQDLAPRLFF. For the CDR3, the DNA is TGCGCCAGCAGCCAAGATTTAGCCCCTCGTTTGTTCTTC.

The chain couples TRBV18 to TRBJ1-5; tentative D call: TRBD1 (5 bases). The CDR3 spans 15 residues. Deletions cut 1 base from V and 6 bases from J, with 13 bases between. The germline V gene has CDR1 KGHSH and CDR2 LQKENI. The CDR3 here is CASSPLPAQGQPQHF. The CDR3 DNA reads as TGTGCCAGCTCACCACTGCCGGCCCAGGGTCAGCCCCAGCATTTT.

The chain links TRBV6-2 or TRBV6-3 to TRBJ2-7, with 8 bases fitting TRBD1. The CDR3 runs 15 residues. The V gene's germline CDR1 is MNHEY and CDR2 SVGEGT. J lost 4 bases, V lost 7 bases, and 12 bases had no gene match. Here the CDR3 reads CASKRDGTGPYEQYV. CDR3 bases: TGTGCCAGCAAAAGGGATGGGACAGGACCTTACGAGCAGTACGTC.

The rearrangement joins TRBV5-4 to TRBJ1-2, with no clear D. The V end was cut by 4 bases, the J end by 7 bases, with 17 bases between. Germline-derived CDR1 and CDR2 are SGHNT and YYREEE (reference sequence). The CDR3 runs 14 residues. The CDR3 is CASSTSGSRSGYTF. The CDR3 nucleotides read TGTGCCAGCAGCACGTCGGGCTCGAGAAGTGGCTACACCTTC.

This clonotype was observed many times. The gene calls are TRBV7-2 and TRBJ2-1, with TRBD1 matching 7 bases. In germline, CDR1 is SGHTA, CDR2 FQGNSA. V gave up 5 bases and J gave up 6 bases; unmatched junction bases: 7. CDR3 length: 14 residues. The CDR3 DNA reads TGTGCCAGCAGCCCGACAGGGTTCCGCAATGAGCAGTTCTTC. Protein sequence: CASSPTGFRNEQFF.

This clonotype was seen a handful of times. The chain links TRBV4-1 to TRBJ2-1, with TRBD2 matching 8 bases. The CDR3 covers 15 residues. Losses at the gene ends were 7 bases for V and 8 bases for J; bases not matched to a gene: 13. Germline V gene data show CDR1 as MGHRA and CDR2 as YSYEKL. CDR3 sequence reads: CASKDGRANGDEQFF. In nucleotides, the CDR3 is TGCGCCAGCAAAGACGGGAGGGCCAATGGCGATGAGCAGTTCTTC.

The V call is TRBV7-9, the J call TRBJ2-1, with 9 positions matching TRBD2. Germline trimming cut 4 bases from V and 5 bases from J; bases unmatched to any gene: 3. The germline CDR1 and CDR2 sequences are SEHNR and FQNEAQ (reference sequence). The CDR3 has 14 amino acids. DNA for the CDR3: TGTGCCAGCAGCTCCAGGACTAGCGACAATGAGCAGTTCTTC. Encoded protein: CASSSRTSDNEQFF.

There are a few counts of this clonotype. The chain carries TRBV6-6 and TRBJ2-7, with 14 bases identical to TRBD2. J lost 6 bases, V lost 6 bases, and 4 bases had no gene match. The length of the CDR3 is 14 residues. Per the germline V gene, CDR1 is MNHNY and CDR2 is SVGAGI (reference sequence). CDR3 sequence: CASRGLAGGGEQYV. The CDR3 coding sequence is TGTGCCAGCAGAGGACTAGCGGGAGGCGGCGAGCAGTACGTC.

The chain's CDR3 is CASSFNQGNTEAFF. The DNA for the CDR3 is TGTGCCAGCAGTTTTAATCAGGGAAACACTGAAGCTTTCTTT. This chain joins TRBV12-3 or TRBV12-4 and TRBJ1-1; D perhaps matches TRBD1 (5 bases). Trimming left V 3 bases short and J 2 bases short, with 10 bases between. This CDR3 has 14 amino acids.

This clonotype was counted between two and nine times. The chain couples TRBV7-8 to TRBJ2-1; 9 bases match TRBD2. There are 20 residues in the CDR3. Trimming at V came to 5 bases and at J to 9 bases, leaving 26 bases not matched to a gene. Germline V gene data show CDR1 as SGHVS and CDR2 as FQNEAQ. The CDR3 nucleotides are TGTGCCAGCAGCCTCCTAATATCCACCCTATTGCGGGAGGGCCAAATTGAGCAGTTCTTC. It yields the protein CASSLLISTLLREGQIEQFF. The complete variable domain, with remaining parts taken from reference TRBV7-8 and TRBJ2-1, reads GAGVSQSPRYKVAKRGQDVALRCDPISGHVSLFWYQQALGQGPEFLTYFQNEAQLDKSGLPSDRFFAERPEGSVSTLKIQRTQQEDSAVYLCASSLLISTLLREGQIEQFFGPGTRLTVL.

This chain connects TRBV11-3 to TRBJ1-6; D is perhaps TRBD1 (6 bases). In germline, CDR1 is SGHNT, CDR2 YENEEA. V shed 6 bases and J shed 0 bases, with 12 bases lying between them. The CDR3 has 16 residues. CDR3 sequence reads: CASSPGQSSYNSPLHF. The DNA of the CDR3 is TGTGCCAGCAGTCCGGGACAAAGCTCCTATAATTCACCCCTCCACTTT.

This clonotype was observed a handful of times. V is TRBV12-5 and J is TRBJ2-3; D might be TRBD1 (6 bases). The V gene lost 1 base and the J gene lost 1 base, with 21 bases spanning the gap. Looked up from germline, CDR1 is LGHNT and CDR2 is FRNRAP. The CDR3 length is 19 residues. CDR3: CASGLATIYRDNGTDTQYF. Here the CDR3 DNA reads TGTGCTAGTGGTTTGGCGACGATCTACCGGGACAACGGCACAGATACGCAGTATTTT.